This T cell receptor beta chain was captured in a study of human T cells and chemical hapten exposure. Study information: Among samples, TCR yields varied mainly because of small differences in pooled library volume. The study's findings and limits: The formation of large CDR3 similarity clusters by expanded TCRs significantly exceeded that of controls. There was no change with DPC sensitization in TCRs above 1 in 1000 frequency.

In regard to this clonotype: Its antigen is still unknown.

The V segment lost 2 bases and the J segment 5 bases; nucleotides outside the gene matches: 6. Germline values: CDR1 MNHNS, CDR2 SASEGT. CDR3 length: 15 residues. Individual cDNA molecules each carried unique molecular identifiers attached by the library. Each CDR3 protein is one row after TCRdb ran MiXCR on the RACE reads. The sample consists of some 360,000 distinct CDR3 sequences, roughly 5.3% of them appearing once. Time point described: pre-sensitization, week 0. The treatment was: therapeutic diphenylcyclopropenone sensitization with weekly scalp DPC. The chain joins TRBV6-1 to TRBJ2-3; 8 bases match TRBD1. The receptor was derived from a woman in her fifties or sixties with alopecia areata. Some clones in this sample may be carry-over from other donors' samples. Sequencing used whole blood, obtained in connection with sensitization to the hapten diphenylcyclopropenone (DPC). CDR3 DNA: TGTGCCAGCAGTGAACAGGGGGCGCGTGGAGATACGCAGTATTTT. The encoded protein is CASSEQGARGDTQYF.